This T cell receptor (beta chain) stems from a study of cytomegalovirus exposure and HLA in healthy donors. Germline values: CDR1 LNHDA, CDR2 SQIVND (reference sequence). The CDR3 is made up of 13 amino acids. Deletions cut 5 bases from V and 7 bases from J, with 9 bases between. Vbeta (60) and Jbeta (13) primers were used in the PCR. The data were produced by immunoSEQ multiplex PCR, yet TCRdb's version contains in-frame clones alone and is incomplete. This table has some 200,000 clones, 79% appearing once. Sequenced input: PBMCs. The source is a girl aged 10-17 years in good health and CMV-seropositive. The V gene is TRBV19, the J gene TRBJ1-6, with TRBD1 as a possible D gene (5 bases). The CDR3 protein is CASSAQGNSPLHF. As DNA, the CDR3 is TGTGCCAGTAGTGCGCAGGGCAATTCACCCCTCCACTTT.